The clone carrying this T cell receptor beta chain was seen a handful of times. Its antigen is unknown. The sample comes from a study of cytomegalovirus exposure and HLA in healthy donors. Study-level results: In vitro checks showed that a few CMV-associated chains really do target CMV antigens.

Primers for the PCR totalled 60 Vbeta and 13 Jbeta. The data were produced by immunoSEQ multiplex PCR, yet TCRdb's version contains in-frame clones alone and is incomplete. This table holds around 100,000 clones, nearly 75% found once. The TCR originated in a man aged 30-40 years in good health and CMV-seropositive. The material sequenced was PBMCs.

This CDR3 reads CASSVYQVNYGYTF. CDR3 DNA sequence: TGTGCCAGCAGTGTATATCAGGTTAACTATGGCTACACCTTC. V usage is TRBV2 and J usage is TRBJ1-2; D gene unclear. V was trimmed by 4 bases and J by 1 base, leaving 10 bases between them. This CDR3 spans 14 amino acids. Germline loops: CDR1 SNHLY, CDR2 FYNNEI.